These 22 T cell receptor beta chains share one sample of origin, sequenced in a study of T cells in tumors after PD-1 blockade. Method: immunoSEQ multiplex PCR; TCRdb's copy keeps in-frame clones and lacks some. The data show approximately 63,000 clones, with roughly 70% seen just once and 4.7% held by the top ten. Sequencing used PBMCs, obtained after anti-PD-1 treatment. The source is a human donor with basal cell carcinoma.

This chain joins TRBV15 and TRBJ2-1; possibly TRBD2 for D (6 bases). This CDR3 region has 14 residues. The germline V gene has CDR1 LNHNV and CDR2 YYDKDF (reference sequence). V was trimmed by 6 bases and J by 5 bases, leaving 14 bases between them. The DNA of the CDR3 is TGTGCCACCAGGGGCGGGCGGGGAGACAATGAGCAGTTCTTC. Amino acids: CATRGGRGDNEQFF.

The chain uses TRBV6-5 and TRBJ2-6, with D possibly TRBD2 on 6 matching bases. V was cut by 1 base and J by 4 bases, with 11 bases left in between. CDR3 size: 16 residues. Germline V gives CDR1 MNHEY, CDR2 SVGAGI. CDR3 sequence: CASSYWGETGANVLTF. CDR3 sequence (DNA): TGTGCCAGCAGTTACTGGGGGGAGACAGGGGCCAACGTCCTGACTTTC.

This chain links TRBV3-1 (or the pseudogene TRBV3-2) with TRBJ1-5, with TRBD1 identical over 9 bases. V was clipped by 6 bases and J by 7 bases; unmatched bases: 4. Per the germline V gene, CDR1 is LGHDT and CDR2 is YNNKEL (reference sequence). The length of the CDR3 is 13 residues. The CDR3: CASSRTGVQPQHF. CDR3 bases: TGTGCCAGCAGTCGGACAGGGGTCCAGCCCCAGCATTTT.

The chain recombines TRBV7-9 with TRBJ2-4, with D tentatively TRBD1 (5 bases). Germline V gene data show CDR1 as SEHNR and CDR2 as FQNEAQ (reference sequence). V dropped 0 bases and J dropped 6 bases, with 12 bases sitting between them. The CDR3 extends over 15 amino acids. The CDR3 sequence: CASSLAGAPRNIQYF. CDR3 DNA: TGTGCCAGCAGCTTAGCAGGGGCCCCCCGAAACATTCAGTACTTC.

The V and J genes are TRBV11-3 and TRBJ2-1; 15 positions match TRBD2. Germline trimming cut 5 bases from V and 4 bases from J; bases unmatched to any gene: 3. This CDR3 is 16 amino acids long. The germline V gene has CDR1 SGHNT and CDR2 YENEEA. The CDR3 DNA follows: TGTGCCAGCAGCCCGGGGACTAGCGGGGGGTACAATGAGCAGTTCTTC. Translation gives CASSPGTSGGYNEQFF.

The chain carries TRBV13 and TRBJ2-7; TRBD1 matches 9 bases. This CDR3 contains 14 residues. V was clipped by 5 bases and J by 2 bases; unmatched bases: 4. Per germline, CDR1 PRHDT and CDR2 FYEKMQ (reference sequence). The CDR3 loop reads CASSPGTGTYEQYF. For the CDR3, the DNA is TGTGCCAGCAGCCCCGGGACAGGGACCTACGAGCAGTACTTC.

The chain's CDR3 is CASSSPSGLAGEYEQYF. As DNA, the CDR3 is TGTGCCAGCAGCTCCCCTAGCGGACTAGCGGGGGAATACGAGCAGTACTTC. The chain couples TRBV5-6 to TRBJ2-7, with 13 bases lining up with TRBD2. Germline lookup yields CDR1 SGHDT and CDR2 YYEEEE. J was trimmed by 4 bases and V by 3 bases; bases with no gene match: 10. The length of the CDR3 is 17 residues.

The gene calls are TRBV6-6 and TRBJ2-5, with D unclear. Trimming removed 0 bases from V and 1 base from J, with 6 bases in between. Germline-derived CDR1 and CDR2 are MNHNY and SVGAGI (reference sequence). The CDR3 is made up of 14 amino acids. The CDR3 loop is CASSYSGFQETQYF. CDR3 nucleotides: TGTGCCAGCAGTTACTCCGGGTTCCAAGAGACCCAGTACTTC.

This clone was observed a few times. The CDR3 sequence is CASSQDGLYGYTF. The CDR3 DNA follows: TGTGCCAGCAGTCAGGACGGCCTCTATGGCTACACCTTC. V is TRBV6-4 and J is TRBJ1-2, with D uncertain. Trimming removed 5 bases from V and 4 bases from J, with 11 bases in between. This CDR3 comprises 13 residues. Germline CDR1 reads MRHNA; CDR2 reads SNTAGT.

V is TRBV6-4 and J is TRBJ1-6, with D possibly being TRBD1 (6 bases). The V gene's germline CDR1 is MRHNA and CDR2 SNTAGT. With 0 bases removed from V and 9 bases from J, the gap between germline ends came to 9 bases. CDR3 length: 14 amino acids. The CDR3 protein is CASSDSTGGSPLHF. The CDR3 DNA sequence: TGTGCCAGCAGTGACTCGACAGGAGGTTCACCCCTCCACTTT.

The V call is TRBV3-1 (or the pseudogene TRBV3-2), the J call TRBJ1-3; no firm D call. CDR3 length equals 13 residues. Per germline, CDR1 LGHDT and CDR2 YNNKEL (reference sequence). V was pared by 4 bases and J by 4 bases, with 8 bases between. The CDR3 protein is CASSLLGGNTIYF. The CDR3 nucleotides read TGTGCCAGCAGCCTGCTGGGGGGAAACACCATATATTTT.

The chain recombines TRBV11-1 with TRBJ2-5; 7 bases line up with TRBD1. CDR1 is SGHAT, CDR2 FQDESV, per germline (reference sequence). J gave up 0 bases and V 3 bases, and 7 bases lay outside the gene matches. The CDR3 runs 16 residues. CDR3 in DNA: TGTGCCAGCAGCTTGGGGACAGCCTTCAACCAAGAGACCCAGTACTTC. Protein sequence: CASSLGTAFNQETQYF.

The V and J genes are TRBV19 and TRBJ1-1; TRBD1 aligns across 7 bases. V was pared by 5 bases and J by 7 bases, with 4 bases of the junction left unmatched. The CDR3 totals 12 residues. Per germline, CDR1 LNHDA and CDR2 SQIVND (reference sequence). CDR3 loop: CASSVAGGEAFF. The DNA for the CDR3 is TGTGCCAGTAGTGTCGCAGGGGGTGAAGCTTTCTTT. Complete variable domain (other parts from reference TRBV19 and TRBJ1-1): DGGITQSPKYLFRKEGQNVTLSCEQNLNHDAMYWYRQDPGQGLRLIYYSQIVNDFQKGDIAEGYSVSREKKESFPLTVTSAQKNPTAFYLCASSVAGGEAFFGQGTRLTVV.

The rearrangement uses TRBV18 and TRBJ2-7; TRBD1 agrees at 10 bases. Per the germline V gene, CDR1 is KGHSH and CDR2 is LQKENI. V trimming: 5 bases; J trimming: 3 bases; junction bases outside the gene matches: 13. This CDR3 has 17 amino acids. CDR3 nucleotides: TGTGCCAGCTCAGGCGTAGGGGGGGACAGGGGATACTACGAGCAGTACTTC. Its protein is CASSGVGGDRGYYEQYF.

V gene TRBV29-1 combines with J gene TRBJ2-1; perhaps TRBD2 as D (6 bases). Germline CDR1 SQVTM, CDR2 ANQGSEA. V was trimmed by 3 bases and J by 1 base, leaving 10 bases between them. The CDR3 spans 14 residues. CDR3 region: CSVDNGGSYNEQFF. Written as DNA, the CDR3 is TGCAGCGTTGATAACGGGGGTTCCTACAATGAGCAGTTCTTC.

This rearrangement joins TRBV14 to TRBJ2-2, with TRBD1 matching over 9 bases. Looked up from germline, CDR1 is SGHDN and CDR2 is FVKESK. CDR3 length equals 15 residues. The ends lost 4 bases at V and 4 bases at J; junction bases unmatched: 4. DNA of the CDR3: TGTGCCAGCAGCCCCGACAGGGGGAGCACCGGGGAGCTGTTTTTT. Protein product: CASSPDRGSTGELFF.

This clone was recorded a few times. CDR3 sequence reads: CASSDRGNGSPLHF. In nucleotides, the CDR3 is TGTGCCAGTAGTGACAGGGGAAACGGTTCACCCCTCCACTTT. The rearrangement uses TRBV19 and TRBJ1-6; 8 nucleotides match TRBD1. The CDR3 is 14 residues long. Germline V lookup: CDR1 LNHDA, CDR2 SQIVND (reference sequence). Germline trimming cut 5 bases from V and 9 bases from J; bases unmatched to any gene: 6.

The chain combines TRBV10-1 with TRBJ2-1; D possibly corresponds to TRBD1 (6 bases). V was cut by 4 bases and J by 1 base, with 11 bases left in between. The CDR3 totals 15 residues. CDR1 WNHNN and CDR2 SYGVQD come from the germline V gene (reference sequence). CDR3 sequence reads: CASSVGGGSYNEQFF. Written as DNA, the CDR3 is TGCGCCAGCAGTGTAGGGGGTGGATCCTACAATGAGCAGTTCTTC.

This chain connects TRBV5-1 to TRBJ1-4; D unresolved. CDR1 and CDR2 from the germline V gene are SGHRS and YFSETQ. Trimming removed 4 bases at V and 8 bases at J, with 12 bases between. This CDR3 has 13 residues. Here the CDR3 reads CASSPEGVEKLFF. The DNA of the CDR3 is TGCGCCAGCAGCCCGGAGGGCGTGGAAAAACTGTTTTTT.

The CDR3 reads CASSLEVQETQYF. The CDR3 region has the DNA TGTGCCAGCAGCTTAGAAGTACAAGAGACCCAGTACTTC. The chain links TRBV11-3 to TRBJ2-5; D is unresolved. Looked up from germline, CDR1 is SGHNT and CDR2 is YENEEA. Trimming took off 0 bases at V and 2 bases at J, with 4 bases between the two ends. The CDR3 consists of 13 residues.

This chain links TRBV7-6 with TRBJ2-1; 7 nucleotides match TRBD1. The CDR3 has 17 residues. Germline loops: CDR1 SGHVS, CDR2 FNYEAQ. Germline trimming cut 5 bases from V and 0 bases from J; bases unmatched to any gene: 10. CDR3 loop: CASSTPLGQSSYNEQFF. CDR3 sequence (DNA): TGTGCCAGCAGCACCCCCCTGGGACAGAGCTCCTACAATGAGCAGTTCTTC.

The gene calls are TRBV27 and TRBJ1-1; no clear D gene. The CDR3 totals 14 residues. V was clipped by 1 base and J by 1 base, with 7 bases between them. Per germline, CDR1 MNHEY and CDR2 SMNVEV (reference sequence). The CDR3 protein is CASSLWAENTEAFF. The CDR3 DNA reads as TGTGCCAGCAGTTTATGGGCAGAGAACACTGAAGCTTTCTTT.